Shown below are 31 T cell receptor beta chains from a single sample sequenced in a study of T cell responses to AZD1222 COVID-19 vaccine. Profiled with immunoSEQ multiplex PCR; TCRdb holds only in-frame clones, not every one. This sample yields 95,000 to 150,000 clones, of which approximately 90% are seen a single time; approximately 7.5% belongs to the top ten. Sequences were derived from peripheral blood, sampled on day 0 of AZD1222 vaccination. These receptors came from an adult in good health.

The chain has TRBV27 and TRBJ1-1; D gene uncertain. The germline gives CDR1 MNHEY, CDR2 SMNVEV (reference sequence). The germline V and J ends were trimmed by 6 bases and 1 base, with 15 bases remaining between them. The CDR3 length is 15 residues. CDR3 bases: TGTGCCAGCAGGATGGACGGTGGATCGAACACTGAAGCTTTCTTT. As protein: CASRMDGGSNTEAFF.

The chain has TRBV27 and TRBJ2-7; D tentatively fits TRBD1 or TRBD2 (5 bases each). CDR3 length equals 16 residues. Germline V CDR1 and CDR2: MNHEY, SMNVEV (reference sequence). Trimming took off 3 bases at V and 0 bases at J, with 15 bases between the two ends. The DNA of the CDR3 is TGTGCCAGCAGTTTCGCCGGGACGTCGAGCTCCTACGAGCAGTACTTC. As protein: CASSFAGTSSSYEQYF.

The V gene is TRBV7-9, the J gene TRBJ2-1; possible D gene TRBD1, 5 bases. Germline CDR1 is SEHNR and CDR2 is FQNEAQ (reference sequence). With 8 bases removed from V and 6 bases from J, the gap between germline ends came to 20 bases. The CDR3 is made up of 15 amino acids. The CDR3 is CASPQGVDGFNEQFF. In DNA, the CDR3 is TGTGCCAGCCCCCAAGGGGTGGATGGCTTCAATGAGCAGTTCTTC.

This clone was counted only a few times. The DNA of the CDR3 is TGTGCCAGCAGACCGATAAAAGACAGGGGACACTACAATGAGCAGTTCTTC. As protein: CASRPIKDRGHYNEQFF. V gene TRBV7-2 combines with J gene TRBJ2-1, with 8 bases that match TRBD1. J gave up 3 bases and V 6 bases, and 13 bases lay outside the gene matches. The CDR3 sequence is 17 residues long. Germline loops: CDR1 SGHTA, CDR2 FQGNSA.

V is TRBV10-3 and J is TRBJ2-4; the D call may be TRBD1 or TRBD2 (5 bases each). Germline lookup yields CDR1 ENHRY and CDR2 SYGVKD. V lost 0 bases and J 7 bases, leaving 13 bases between the germline ends. The CDR3 is 15 amino acids. This CDR3 reads CAISESRGPGNIQYF. In DNA, the CDR3 is TGTGCCATCAGTGAGTCGAGGGGTCCAGGGAACATTCAGTACTTC.

The rearrangement joins TRBV28 to TRBJ2-1; 8 nucleotides agree with TRBD2. Germline V gene lookup returns CDR1 MDHEN and CDR2 SYDVKM. The V and J ends lost 7 bases and 2 bases, in that order; junction bases with no gene match: 10. The CDR3 extends over 16 amino acids. The CDR3 coding sequence is TGTGCCAGCAAGGCCGGGGGGGCGCCCGCCTACAATGAGCAGTTCTTC. This gives the protein CASKAGGAPAYNEQFF.

The J gene is TRBJ1-2, the V gene TRBV9; maybe TRBD1 (6 bases). V gave up 0 bases and J gave up 2 bases, with 8 bases separating them. Germline V gives CDR1 SGDLS, CDR2 YYNGEE. This CDR3 has 14 residues. The CDR3 region has the DNA TGTGCCAGCAGCGTAGCCCAGGGGAACTATGGCTACACCTTC. It yields the protein CASSVAQGNYGYTF.

The rearrangement joins TRBV12-3 or TRBV12-4 to TRBJ1-1; weak D call: TRBD1 (5 bases). Trimming shortened V by 5 bases and J by 5 bases, and 12 bases separated the two germline ends. The CDR3 runs 13 residues. The CDR3 region has the DNA TGTGCCAGCAGTATCAGGGAAGGAACTGAAGCTTTCTTT. This sequence encodes CASSIREGTEAFF.

This clone was counted between two and nine times. V gene TRBV7-9 combines with J gene TRBJ1-1, with no clear D. Germline V gene lookup returns CDR1 SEHNR and CDR2 FQNEAQ (reference sequence). This CDR3 has 15 amino acids. V gave up 1 base and J gave up 0 bases, with 9 bases separating them. CDR3 region: CASSLGPGLNTEAFF. As DNA, the CDR3 is TGTGCCAGCAGCTTAGGGCCGGGGTTGAACACTGAAGCTTTCTTT.

The chain has TRBV7-2 and TRBJ2-1, with no clear D. Trimming took 4 bases from V and 5 from J, leaving 9 bases between them. Germline V gene data show CDR1 as SGHTA and CDR2 as FQGNSA. The CDR3 consists of 13 residues. CDR3 nucleotides: TGTGCCAGCAGCTCCTACGGAAACAATGAGCAGTTCTTC. Its translation: CASSSYGNNEQFF.

The V and J genes are TRBV19 and TRBJ1-5, with a weak D call TRBD1 (5 bases). Looked up from germline, CDR1 is LNHDA and CDR2 is SQIVND (reference sequence). The CDR3 runs to 14 residues. V was trimmed by 7 bases and J by 6 bases, leaving 16 bases between them. CDR3 sequence reads: CASKEGPQGQPQHF. The CDR3 bases are TGTGCCAGTAAGGAGGGTCCCCAGGGTCAGCCCCAGCATTTT.

V is TRBV6-5 and J is TRBJ2-7; TRBD2 agrees at 8 bases. Trimming took 8 bases from V and 1 from J; bases not matched to a gene: 10. The germline gives CDR1 MNHEY, CDR2 SVGAGI. CDR3 size: 15 residues. CDR3 region: CASAAGGGRSYEQYF. CDR3 in DNA: TGTGCCAGCGCCGCCGGGGGGGGCCGATCCTACGAGCAGTACTTC.

This clone appeared a few times. The gene calls are TRBV18 and TRBJ2-7, with 8 nucleotides matching TRBD1. From germline, CDR1 is KGHSH and CDR2 LQKENI. This CDR3 contains 15 residues. With 4 bases clipped from V and 2 bases from J, the junction kept 7 bases outside the gene matches. The CDR3 protein is CASSQPQGVTYEQYF. The DNA for the CDR3 is TGTGCCAGCTCACAACCACAGGGGGTTACCTACGAGCAGTACTTC.

The V and J genes are TRBV6-4 and TRBJ1-6; D is ambiguous. This CDR3 has 13 residues. V lost 2 bases and J lost 7, with 6 bases in between. Germline V gene data show CDR1 as MRHNA and CDR2 as SNTAGT. The DNA of the CDR3 is TGTGCCAGCAGTGACATGTTGAATTCACCCCTCCACTTT. Translation: CASSDMLNSPLHF.

J is TRBJ1-1 and V is TRBV10-1; D is unresolved. CDR3 length equals 13 residues. Trimming took off 6 bases at V and 1 base at J, with 9 bases between the two ends. Germline CDR1 and CDR2: WNHNN and SYGVQD (reference sequence). The CDR3 loop reads CASSLQRNTEAFF. CDR3 DNA: TGCGCCAGCAGCCTGCAGAGGAACACTGAAGCTTTCTTT.

The V gene is TRBV4-2, the J gene TRBJ2-1; possible D gene TRBD2, 6 bases. There are 16 residues in the CDR3. In germline, CDR1 is LGHNA, CDR2 YNFKEQ. The V end was cut by 1 base, the J end by 2 bases, with 12 bases between. The CDR3 loop is CASSQVETGAYNEQFF. CDR3 in DNA: TGTGCCAGCAGCCAAGTGGAAACGGGAGCCTACAATGAGCAGTTCTTC.

CDR3 sequence reads: CASSRERESYEQYF. The CDR3 nucleotides are TGCGCCAGCAGCAGGGAGCGGGAGTCGTACGAGCAGTACTTC. The chain carries TRBV10-2 and TRBJ2-7, with 8 bases fitting TRBD2. The CDR3 is 14 amino acids. Germline lookup yields CDR1 WSHSY and CDR2 SAAADI. Losses at the gene ends were 6 bases for V and 4 bases for J; bases not matched to a gene: 8.

The J gene is TRBJ1-4, the V gene TRBV10-3, with TRBD1 matching 12 bases. CDR3 length: 17 amino acids. Trimming cost V 6 bases and J 2 bases; bases outside gene matches: 7. Germline-derived CDR1 and CDR2 are ENHRY and SYGVKD. Here the CDR3 reads CAISAGTGGSTNEKLFF. Here the CDR3 DNA reads TGTGCCATCAGCGCCGGGACAGGGGGCTCGACTAATGAAAAACTGTTTTTT.

The genes are TRBV6-5 and TRBJ2-3; no firm D call. CDR1 and CDR2 from the germline V gene are MNHEY and SVGAGI. V lost 5 bases and J lost 6, with 15 bases in between. The length of the CDR3 is 14 residues. The CDR3 is CASSPVIKFDTQYF. The CDR3 bases are TGTGCCAGCAGTCCGGTGATAAAGTTTGATACGCAGTATTTT.

This chain uses TRBV7-9 with TRBJ2-7; 11 bases align to TRBD2. The junction had 6 bases not matched to a gene; V was cut back by 4 bases and J by 4 bases. This CDR3 spans 15 amino acids. Per germline, CDR1 SEHNR and CDR2 FQNEAQ (reference sequence). CDR3 in DNA: TGTGCCAGCAGCTACCCCGGACTAGCGGGTTACGAGCAGTACTTC. Translated: CASSYPGLAGYEQYF.

The chain combines TRBV28 with TRBJ1-1; tentatively, D is TRBD1 (6 bases). The V end was cut by 5 bases, the J end by 3 bases, with 16 bases between. CDR1 is MDHEN and CDR2 is SYDVKM in the germline V gene. CDR3 size: 15 residues. The CDR3 DNA sequence: TGTGCCAGCAGTGCAGGGGCCTCAGCGGACACTGAAGCTTTCTTT. The encoded protein is CASSAGASADTEAFF. The whole variable domain, filled in from reference TRBV28 and TRBJ1-1, reads DVKVTQSSRYLVKRTGEKVFLECVQDMDHENMFWYRQDPGLGLRLIYFSYDVKMKEKGDIPEGYSVSREKKERFSLILESASTNQTSMYLCASSAGASADTEAFFGQGTRLTVV.

The chain uses TRBV3-1 (or the pseudogene TRBV3-2) and TRBJ2-1; 13 nucleotides line up with TRBD2. The CDR3 consists of 15 residues. Germline lookup yields CDR1 LGHDT and CDR2 YNNKEL (reference sequence). The ends lost 1 base at V and 9 bases at J; junction bases unmatched: 3. CDR3 sequence: CASSQAGLAGSEQFF. In nucleotides, the CDR3 is TGTGCCAGCAGCCAAGCGGGACTAGCGGGAAGTGAGCAGTTCTTC.

The V call is TRBV27, the J call TRBJ2-7, with D possibly called TRBD1 or TRBD2 (6 bases each). Germline CDR1 is MNHEY and CDR2 is SMNVEV (reference sequence). This CDR3 has 12 amino acids. Deletions cut 6 bases from V and 5 bases from J, with 11 bases between. CDR3 bases: TGTGCCAGCAGCCTTAGGGGGGACGAGCAGTACTTC. Translated, it gives CASSLRGDEQYF.

The V gene is TRBV7-2, the J gene TRBJ1-2, with D perhaps matching TRBD1 (5 bases). Germline values: CDR1 SGHTA, CDR2 FQGNSA. The V end lost 6 bases, the J end lost 4 bases, and 21 bases lay between the germline ends. The CDR3 totals 16 residues. The chain's CDR3 is CASSSSGTWGFYGYTF. CDR3 in DNA: TGTGCCAGCAGTTCCTCCGGGACCTGGGGGTTCTATGGCTACACCTTC.

The chain uses TRBV5-4 and TRBJ2-5; the D is unclear. V was clipped by 0 bases and J by 3 bases, with 3 bases between them. CDR1 is SGHNT and CDR2 is YYREEE in the germline V gene (reference sequence). The length of the CDR3 is 12 residues. CDR3 nucleotides: TGTGCCAGCAGCTTGGGCAAAGAGACCCAGTACTTC. Its protein is CASSLGKETQYF.

The chain employs TRBV5-1 and TRBJ2-1; TRBD1 matches at 8 bases. With V trimmed by 4 bases and J by 2 bases, 5 bases remained unmatched. The CDR3 sequence is 15 residues long. Per the germline V gene, CDR1 is SGHRS and CDR2 is YFSETQ. The CDR3 sequence is CASSLTGDAYNEQFF. In DNA, the CDR3 is TGCGCCAGCAGCCTGACAGGGGATGCCTACAATGAGCAGTTCTTC.

This chain connects TRBV7-9 to TRBJ1-2; no clear D gene. The CDR3 totals 16 residues. Germline V gives CDR1 SEHNR, CDR2 FQNEAQ (reference sequence). The V end lost 5 bases, the J end lost 7 bases, and 23 bases lay between the germline ends. The CDR3, as DNA: TGTGCCAGCAGCCCCCCCGGACCAGATCCACGGGGTGGCTACACCTTC. Residues: CASSPPGPDPRGGYTF.

The chain links TRBV4-2 to TRBJ2-7; 7 bases align to TRBD2. The CDR3 has 19 amino acids. Germline loops: CDR1 LGHNA, CDR2 YNFKEQ. V dropped 0 bases and J dropped 1; count of bases not matched to a gene: 15. The CDR3 DNA reads as TGTGCCAGCAGCCAAGATGCCAACGTGGGGCTAGCGGAATCCTACGAGCAGTACTTC. This encodes CASSQDANVGLAESYEQYF.

The chain recombines TRBV10-3 with TRBJ1-1; D remains unclear. The CDR3 totals 18 residues. Germline assignment: CDR1 ENHRY and CDR2 SYGVKD. Trimming took off 0 bases at V and 4 bases at J, with 21 bases between the two ends. The CDR3: CAISESLHSLAYGTEAFF. The CDR3 DNA reads TGTGCCATCAGTGAGTCCCTGCACAGCCTAGCCTACGGCACTGAAGCTTTCTTT.

The chain joins TRBV19 to TRBJ1-1; the match to TRBD1 covers 9 bases. The germline CDR1 and CDR2 sequences are LNHDA and SQIVND (reference sequence). V lost 6 bases, J lost 4 bases, and 3 bases stayed unmatched. The CDR3 consists of 13 residues. The DNA of the CDR3 is TGTGCCAGTAGCAGGGACAGGGTCACTGAAGCTTTCTTT. Translation: CASSRDRVTEAFF. Supplemented by reference TRBV19 and TRBJ1-1, the full variable domain reads DGGITQSPKYLFRKEGQNVTLSCEQNLNHDAMYWYRQDPGQGLRLIYYSQIVNDFQKGDIAEGYSVSREKKESFPLTVTSAQKNPTAFYLCASSRDRVTEAFFGQGTRLTVV.

The chain recombines TRBV9 with TRBJ2-3; D gene unclear. This CDR3 has 16 residues. Germline V gene data show CDR1 as SGDLS and CDR2 as YYNGEE. The V end lost 4 bases, the J end lost 6 bases, and 21 bases lay between the germline ends. The chain's CDR3 is CASSPSWSPLGDTQYF. The CDR3 DNA reads as TGTGCCAGCAGCCCCTCCTGGTCGCCTCTCGGGGATACGCAGTATTTT.